A single sample gave rise to the 28 T cell receptor beta chains below, sequenced in a study of blood T cells in healthy people across ages. The use of a sample-barcoded 5' primer and a J-beta primer mix characterized a second PCR of roughly 6 to 11 cycles. Each CDR3 protein is one row after TCRdb ran MiXCR on the 5' RACE reads. Seen here are about 1 million distinct CDR3 sequences, about 25% observed once, and the top ten hold around 0.7%. This sample also appeared in a second study, on T cells of mothers and their children.

Material for sequencing was blood. Receptor source: a girl aged 2-10 years in good health.

This clonotype was counted ten times or more. The chain recombines TRBV29-1 with TRBJ2-5; D is ambiguous. The V gene's germline CDR1 is SQVTM and CDR2 ANQGSEA. This CDR3 comprises 10 residues. Trimming shortened V by 7 bases and J by 4 bases, and 7 bases separated the two germline ends. This CDR3 is CSAIRETQYF. The CDR3 DNA reads as TGCAGCGCCATCCGAGAGACCCAGTACTTC.

This clonotype was seen a few times. V is TRBV7-2 and J is TRBJ2-1; D may correspond to TRBD1 or TRBD2 (6 bases each). TRBJ2-7 matches the DNA end more closely, so the J call is doubtful. This CDR3 is 14 amino acids long. Germline V gene sequence: CDR1 SGHTA, CDR2 FQGNSA. Written as DNA, the CDR3 is TGTGCCAGCAGCCGAACCGGGGGCCCATACGAGCAGTACTTC. Amino acid sequence: CASSRTGGPYEQYF.

Only a few counts were recorded for this clonotype. This chain joins TRBV2 and TRBJ2-1; possibly TRBD1 for D (6 bases). This CDR3 region has 16 residues. CDR1 and CDR2 from the germline V gene are SNHLY and FYNNEI. The V gene lost 2 bases and the J gene lost 7 bases, with 18 bases spanning the gap. CDR3 in DNA: TGTGCCAGCAGTGAATATGGGGACATACCTAGGAATGAGCAGTTCTTC. Its protein is CASSEYGDIPRNEQFF.

The chain has TRBV29-1 and TRBJ2-7; TRBD1 matches 11 bases. V shed 5 bases and J 3 bases; nucleotides not matched to a gene: 3. Germline CDR1 SQVTM, CDR2 ANQGSEA. The CDR3 spans 13 residues. For the CDR3, the DNA is TGCAGCGTTCAAGGGACAGGGGGCTACGAGCAGTACTTC. Translated, it gives CSVQGTGGYEQYF.

The CDR3 reads CASSSSVVNEKLFF. The CDR3 DNA sequence: TGTGCCAGCAGTTCCTCGGTGGTGAATGAAAAACTGTTTTTT. The gene calls are TRBV12-3 or TRBV12-4 and TRBJ1-4; no firm D call. The germline V and J ends were trimmed by 4 bases and 5 bases, with 11 bases remaining between them. The CDR3 has 14 amino acids.

The J gene is TRBJ1-3, the V gene TRBV20-1, with unresolved D. With 6 bases removed from V and 2 bases from J, the gap between germline ends came to 11 bases. CDR3 length: 13 residues. Germline V gene lookup returns CDR1 DFQATT and CDR2 SNEGSKA (reference sequence). The CDR3 here is CSAARETGNTIYF. The CDR3 DNA reads TGCAGTGCCGCCCGGGAGACTGGAAACACCATATATTTT.

V usage is TRBV5-6 and J usage is TRBJ2-4, with 9 bases fitting TRBD1. Germline CDR1 and CDR2: SGHDT and YYEEEE. The CDR3 sequence is 17 residues long. V lost 0 bases to trimming and J lost 0 bases; unmatched junction nucleotides: 4. Here the CDR3 DNA reads TGTGCCAGCAGCTTGGAACAGGGGGCGATAGCCAAAAACATTCAGTACTTC. Protein sequence: CASSLEQGAIAKNIQYF.

This clonotype was observed a few times. The chain is built from TRBV20-1 and TRBJ2-4; 12 bases are shared with TRBD2. Looked up from germline, CDR1 is DFQATT and CDR2 is SNEGSKA (reference sequence). V lost 6 bases to trimming and J lost 1 base; unmatched junction nucleotides: 7. The CDR3 consists of 16 residues. CDR3 residues: CSAPLAGGGAKNIQYF. Here the CDR3 DNA reads TGCAGTGCCCCACTAGCGGGAGGAGGGGCCAAAAACATTCAGTACTTC.

The rearrangement links TRBV13 to TRBJ2-3; TRBD1 aligns across 7 bases. Germline V gives CDR1 PRHDT, CDR2 FYEKMQ (reference sequence). The CDR3 contains 13 residues. After removal of 3 bases from V and 4 bases from J, the junction contained 1 base not matched to a gene. Here the CDR3 reads CASSFRGSDTQYF. The CDR3 bases are TGTGCCAGCAGCTTCAGGGGGTCAGATACGCAGTATTTT.

This clonotype was counted ten times or more. The V call is TRBV29-1, the J call TRBJ2-7, with TRBD2 matching 9 bases. The CDR3 is made up of 14 amino acids. Losses at the gene ends were 4 bases for V and 7 bases for J; bases not matched to a gene: 11. Germline V CDR1 and CDR2: SQVTM, ANQGSEA. CDR3 in DNA: TGCAGCGTTGGGGCTAGCGGGAACCTACGAGAGCAGTACTTC. Translation gives CSVGASGNLREQYF.

V is TRBV5-1 and J is TRBJ2-5; 8 bases match TRBD2. The germline V gene encodes CDR1 SGHRS and CDR2 YFSETQ. CDR3 length equals 16 residues. V lost 4 bases and J lost 4; bases outside the gene matches: 12. The CDR3, as DNA: TGCGCCAGCAGCCAAGGTAGAGCAGCGGGAGTAGAGACCCAGTACTTC. It specifies CASSQGRAAGVETQYF.

The chain combines TRBV20-1 with TRBJ2-7, with D uncertain. Germline values: CDR1 DFQATT, CDR2 SNEGSKA (reference sequence). The CDR3 is 16 residues long. Deletions cut 3 bases from V and 6 bases from J, with 24 bases between. The CDR3 DNA reads TGCAGTGCTAGCCTGCAAAAGGGTAACCTAATGGGCGAGCAGTACTTC. Residues: CSASLQKGNLMGEQYF.

This sequence joins TRBV20-1 and TRBJ2-5, with 10 bases lining up with TRBD2. The J call may be faulty, since TRBJ2-7 better matches the DNA end. Germline lookup yields CDR1 DFQATT and CDR2 SNEGSKA (reference sequence). This CDR3 has 15 amino acids. The CDR3 bases are TGCAGTGCTAGAGAAGGGGCTAGCGGGAGCTACGAGCAGTACTTC. It yields the protein CSAREGASGSYEQYF.

The gene calls are TRBV9 and TRBJ2-3; 7 bases agree with TRBD1. The CDR3 sequence is 15 residues long. Germline CDR1 and CDR2: SGDLS and YYNGEE. The V segment lost 0 bases and the J segment 5 bases; nucleotides outside the gene matches: 6. This CDR3 reads CASSVAGRQGDTQYF. Here the CDR3 DNA reads TGTGCCAGCAGCGTAGCGGGGCGACAGGGAGATACGCAGTATTTT.

The chain recombines TRBV10-3 with TRBJ2-1; the D is unclear. The closer fit of TRBJ2-7 to the DNA end suggests the J call may be wrong. The CDR3 consists of 12 residues. Germline loops: CDR1 ENHRY, CDR2 SYGVKD. The CDR3 spells CAISEGAYEQYF. CDR3 in DNA: TGTGCCATCAGTGAGGGGGCCTACGAGCAGTACTTC.

V and J are TRBV27 and TRBJ2-7, with a possible D match to TRBD1 (6 bases). V was trimmed by 5 bases and J by 4 bases, leaving 15 bases between them. CDR3 length: 14 amino acids. The germline gives CDR1 MNHEY, CDR2 SMNVEV (reference sequence). For the CDR3, the DNA is TGTGCCAGCAGTGTCCAGGGGCCCTATTACGAGCAGTACTTC. As protein: CASSVQGPYYEQYF.

The chain carries TRBV15 and TRBJ2-1; 9 bases fit TRBD1. V gave up 0 bases and J gave up 15 bases; unmatched junction bases: 6. Germline V gives CDR1 LNHNV, CDR2 YYDKDF (reference sequence). This CDR3 region has 13 residues. DNA for the CDR3: TGTGCCACCAGCAGAGATTCAGTGGACAGGGGGTTCTTC. Encoded protein: CATSRDSVDRGFF. The complete variable domain, with remaining parts taken from reference TRBV15 and TRBJ2-1, reads DAMVIQNPRYQVTQFGKPVTLSCSQTLNHNVMYWYQQKSSQAPKLLFHYYDKDFNNEADTPDNFQSRRPNTSFCFLDIRSPGLGDTAMYLCATSRDSVDRGFFGPGTRLTVL.

This clonotype was seen more than once but under ten times. The chain uses TRBV29-1 and TRBJ2-1; 9 bases line up with TRBD1. This CDR3 spans 13 amino acids. The germline V gene encodes CDR1 SQVTM and CDR2 ANQGSEA. V lost 5 bases and J lost 7; bases outside the gene matches: 6. CDR3 sequence reads: CSVKTGGQNEQFF. CDR3 DNA sequence: TGCAGCGTTAAGACAGGGGGACAGAATGAGCAGTTCTTC.

The V call is TRBV6-5, the J call TRBJ1-2, with D possibly TRBD1 on 6 matching bases. V lost 5 bases and J 8 bases, leaving 21 bases between the germline ends. CDR1 is MNHEY, CDR2 SVGAGI, per germline. The CDR3 runs 15 residues. CDR3 sequence (DNA): TGTGCCAGCAGTCTAACTCCGGGACAACCGGGGGGCTACACCTTC. Translated, it gives CASSLTPGQPGGYTF.

This clonotype was counted once. V gene TRBV28 combines with J gene TRBJ2-3, with TRBD2 matching over 13 bases. Germline V gene lookup returns CDR1 MDHEN and CDR2 SYDVKM. The CDR3 extends over 16 amino acids. V shed 8 bases, J shed 6 bases, and the junction held 11 bases outside the gene matches. Here the CDR3 DNA reads TGTGCCAGCCTGACTAGCGGGAGGACAAACACGGATACGCAGTATTTT. Residues: CASLTSGRTNTDTQYF.

The chain recombines TRBV7-8 with TRBJ2-5, with D maybe TRBD1 (5 bases). The CDR3 length is 15 residues. V shed 5 bases and J shed 5 bases, with 18 bases lying between them. The germline V gene has CDR1 SGHVS and CDR2 FQNEAQ. The CDR3 sequence: CASSVRQSEGETQYF. The CDR3 coding sequence is TGTGCCAGCAGCGTAAGACAGTCGGAAGGGGAGACCCAGTACTTC.

This clonotype has a handful of counts. The gene calls are TRBV29-1 and TRBJ1-1, with unresolved D. V lost 8 bases to trimming and J lost 6 bases, with 19 bases between them. The CDR3 is made up of 13 amino acids. CDR1 and CDR2 (germline): SQVTM, ANQGSEA. The CDR3 region is CSFLGSHNAEAFF. In nucleotides, the CDR3 is TGCAGCTTCCTGGGATCTCACAACGCTGAAGCTTTCTTT.

V usage is TRBV9 and J usage is TRBJ2-3; 7 bases are a match to TRBD1. The CDR3 has 16 amino acids. Germline CDR1 SGDLS, CDR2 YYNGEE. Losses at the gene ends were 4 bases for V and 2 bases for J; bases not matched to a gene: 10. The CDR3 DNA follows: TGTGCCAGCAGCAACAAGAGAGGGACAGTCACAGATACGCAGTATTTT. Amino acids: CASSNKRGTVTDTQYF. The full variable domain, rest sourced from reference TRBV9 and TRBJ2-3, is DSGVTQTPKHLITATGQRVTLRCSPRSGDLSVYWYQQSLDQGLQFLIQYYNGEERAKGNILERFSAQQFPDLHSELNLSSLELGDSALYFCASSNKRGTVTDTQYFGPGTRLTVL.

This chain uses TRBV29-1 with TRBJ1-2, with D perhaps TRBD1 (5 bases). The germline V and J ends were trimmed by 4 bases and 4 bases, with 10 bases remaining between them. Per the germline V gene, CDR1 is SQVTM and CDR2 is ANQGSEA. The CDR3 is made up of 12 amino acids. CDR3 residues: CSVAWQGYGYTF. CDR3 bases: TGCAGCGTTGCGTGGCAGGGCTATGGCTACACCTTC. Full variable domain (remainder filled in from reference TRBV29-1 and TRBJ1-2): SAVISQKPSRDICQRGTSLTIQCQVDSQVTMMFWYRQQPGQSLTLIATANQGSEATYESGFVIDKFPISRPNLTFSTLTVSNMSPEDSSIYLCSVAWQGYGYTFGSGTRLTVV.

The chain recombines TRBV6-5 with TRBJ2-1, with D tentatively TRBD1 (6 bases). Between the trimmed V and J ends, which lost 4 bases and 7 bases, there was a span of 14 bases. The CDR3 totals 14 residues. Germline CDR1 is MNHEY and CDR2 is SVGAGI. CDR3 DNA: TGTGCCAGCAGTTTTTCAGGGGTGGGAAATGAGCAGTTCTTC. Protein: CASSFSGVGNEQFF.

J is TRBJ2-1 and V is TRBV12-5; D remains ambiguous. The CDR3 is made up of 15 amino acids. V lost 1 base, J lost 1 base, and 8 bases lay in between. Germline CDR1 LGHNT, CDR2 FRNRAP. The CDR3 loop is CASGLGIGSYNEQFF. The CDR3 DNA is TGTGCTAGTGGTTTGGGGATCGGGTCCTACAATGAGCAGTTCTTC.

The rearrangement joins TRBV6-6 to TRBJ2-5; TRBD1 or TRBD2 may be the D gene (6 bases each). This CDR3 has 14 residues. Germline V CDR1 and CDR2: MNHNY, SVGAGI (reference sequence). V lost 4 bases and J lost 5, with 14 bases in between. CDR3 nucleotides: TGTGCCAGCAGTTTTGGGGGGCGCTGGGAGACCCAGTACTTC. This translates into CASSFGGRWETQYF.

The chain has TRBV5-1 and TRBJ2-1; tentatively, D is TRBD1 or TRBD2 (6 bases each). The CDR3 contains 16 residues. CDR1 and CDR2 from the germline V gene are SGHRS and YFSETQ. Deletions cut 0 bases from V and 4 bases from J, with 14 bases between. CDR3 amino acids: CASSLVRGDLYNEQFF. CDR3 DNA: TGCGCCAGCAGCTTGGTGAGGGGGGACTTGTACAATGAGCAGTTCTTC. Drawing the rest from reference TRBV5-1 and TRBJ2-1, the complete variable domain is KAGVTQTPRYLIKTRGQQVTLSCSPISGHRSVSWYQQTPGQGLQFLFEYFSETQRNKGNFPGRFSGRQFSNSRSEMNVSTLELGDSALYLCASSLVRGDLYNEQFFGPGTRLTVL.